This T cell receptor (beta chain) originates from a study of CD8 T cells in ankylosing spondylitis (dated by TCRdb to about 2017). For context, the study as a whole: The study set out to find disease-linked TCR variants by profiling T cell receptor beta repertoires in ankylosing spondylitis patients and healthy donors. The whole study cohort included 108 healthy donors and around 24 ankylosing spondylitis patients. Peripheral blood was sampled, and synovial fluid was additionally collected from ankylosing spondylitis patients. Broad study findings and their caveats: Some motif variants had previously been reported in the synovial fluid and blood of reactive arthritis patients, which suggests shared mechanisms of disease initiation. Blood from ankylosing spondylitis patients appeared to be characterized by a TCR beta motif made up of several highly homologous amino acid variants. According to the report, matched synovial fluid samples from ankylosing spondylitis patients were significantly enriched for the disease-linked clones. The disease-linked clones had a CD8+ phenotype and were found at relatively low frequencies in peripheral blood.

Sequencing took place on an Illumina HiSeq 2500. TCR beta libraries were prepared by quantitative 5'-RACE with molecular barcodes. Concerning the study's data processing: To identify disease-linked TCR variants, a new computational method was used, one built on a probabilistic model of VDJ rearrangement. TCRdb itself trimmed the public reads at Q25 with fastp, ran MiXCR and retained productive beta chains. Rows merge per CDR3 protein into single entries with the most common DNA and genes. The V and J calls were not made by the authors but by TCRdb's processing. The sample yields some 220,000 distinct CDR3 sequences; 6% to 8% were counted once. 14% of the sample is in the top ten clones. This clonotype has just a few counts. The antigen it recognizes is unknown. No much larger clonotype is one base removed from it; base qualities were not supplied. The CDR3 measures 13 amino acids from cysteine to phenylalanine. The retained sequence is limited to the CDR3, 39 bases, with the frame set at the first base. Trimming at the junction amounts to 5 bases on V and 7 bases on J, and the germline ends lie 17 bases apart. The germline V gene (reference sequence) yields DFQATT for CDR1 and SNEGSKA for CDR2.

This receptor was obtained from a male donor with ankylosing spondylitis. In this chain, TRBV20-1 is recombined with TRBJ1-1, with no confident D gene call. Material for sequencing was blood, either unsorted or a sorted T cell fraction (not recorded which). The base sequence is TGCAGTGCTGGAAAAGGACTGCCTGATGAAGCTTTCTTT. Its protein reads: CSAGKGLPDEAFF.